Listed here is a single TCR beta chain. This clone was counted between two and nine times. Which antigen it targets is not known. The sample holds no much larger clone one base away, and base qualities are not on file. Each collaborating institution followed its own protocols to collect whole blood in K2EDTA tubes. For TCRbeta analysis, collaborators shipped samples as frozen whole blood, isolated PBMCs, or DNA extracted from either of those sample types. The sample belongs to a study of blood T cell repertoires in COVID-19 (dated by TCRdb to 2020 to 2022). Regarding the complete study: The collaborator samples originated in the United States, Italy and Spain and spanned the acute and convalescent phases of COVID-19. The material from the prospective study consisted of cDNA or gDNA derived from T cells, B-cell-depleted T cells, or PBMCs. Deeply sampled blood TCRbeta repertoires from subjects exposed to, actively infected with, or recovered from COVID-19 were included in the dataset. The repertoires were released in a freely available public database intended as a resource for research on the immune response to SARS-CoV-2. Samples were obtained from the ongoing ImmuneRACE study (first 160 participants) and from 1,254 subjects provided by 6 global collaborators. The sample metadata nearly always contained a de-identified subject ID, COVID-19 status, age in years and sex. Where available, HLA class I and class II types were taken from metadata supplied by the sample provider and were not determined by assay-based typing.

TCRbeta CDR3 regions were amplified from genomic DNA using the immunoSEQ Assay, a bias-controlled multiplex PCR. Per the source publication's procedure: The number of nucleated cells in each sample was estimated from the amplification of reference gene primers within the assay. To quantify the absolute abundance of each unique TCRbeta CDR3 rearrangement, sequence reads were collapsed and filtered. For each sample, productive Simpson clonality was calculated by taking the square root of Simpson's diversity index across productive rearrangements. As stored in TCRdb, this immuneACCESS dataset retains in-frame rearrangements with V and J assigned. A fraction of the clones does not appear; measured against another copy, unresolved V genes explain less than half of the discrepancy, and the remainder lacks a known reason. V, J and clone size derive from that table, while D and trimming were established from the DNA sequence. The sample includes 95,000 to 150,000 clones, with 88% observed a single time. Of the sample, less than 2% falls within the top ten clones.

The paper's findings and limits, for the study overall: Clinical and demographic metadata were provided uncurated, with the amount varying by source and participant.

The sequencing sample was made of peripheral blood. The TCR comes from a human donor in a cohort sampled during active COVID-19.

CDR3 loop: CASSPTGALQPQHF. The base sequence is TGTGCCAGCAGTCCAACAGGGGCGTTGCAGCCCCAGCATTTT. The rearrangement joined TRBV6-5 to TRBJ1-5, with 7 central nucleotides matching TRBD1. The CDR3 numbers 14 residues from cysteine through phenylalanine. The kept DNA is CDR3 alone, 42 bases in frame from the first base. V lost 5 bases and J lost 7 bases, and the count of bases not matched to a germline gene is 8. CDR1 and CDR2 are drawn from the germline V gene: MNHEY, SVGAGI.